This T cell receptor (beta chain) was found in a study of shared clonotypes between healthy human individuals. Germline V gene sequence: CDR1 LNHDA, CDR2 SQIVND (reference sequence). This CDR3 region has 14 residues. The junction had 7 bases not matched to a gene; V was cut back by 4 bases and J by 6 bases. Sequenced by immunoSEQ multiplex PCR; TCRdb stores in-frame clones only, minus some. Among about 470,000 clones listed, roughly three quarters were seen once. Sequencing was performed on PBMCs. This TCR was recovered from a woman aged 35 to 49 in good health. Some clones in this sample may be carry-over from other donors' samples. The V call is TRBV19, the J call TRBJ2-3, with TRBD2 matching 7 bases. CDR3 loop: CASSTGGRGDTQYF. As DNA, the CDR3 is TGTGCCAGTAGTACGGGCGGGAGAGGCGATACGCAGTATTTT. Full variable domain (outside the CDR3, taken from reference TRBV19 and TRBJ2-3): DGGITQSPKYLFRKEGQNVTLSCEQNLNHDAMYWYRQDPGQGLRLIYYSQIVNDFQKGDIAEGYSVSREKKESFPLTVTSAQKNPTAFYLCASSTGGRGDTQYFGPGTRLTVL.